These 14 T cell receptor beta chains came from one sample sequenced in a study of PD-L1 blockade in urothelial cancer. Sequenced by immunoSEQ multiplex PCR; TCRdb stores in-frame clones only, minus some. The table shows fewer than 30,000 clones, with 84% occurring only once. Time point: peripheral blood 6 weeks after treatment start. The material sequenced was PBMCs, taken around atezolizumab (anti-PD-L1) treatment. The receptor source for this set is a man between 65 and 85 years old with urothelial cancer.

This clone was seen a single time. The chain is built from TRBV7-8 and TRBJ1-2; 9 bases fit TRBD1. Trimming cost V 5 bases and J 8 bases; bases outside gene matches: 15. The germline V gene encodes CDR1 SGHVS and CDR2 FQNEAQ. The CDR3 has 16 residues. The CDR3 protein is CASSPDPGTGMMGYTF. In DNA form, the CDR3 reads TGTGCCAGCAGCCCTGACCCCGGGACAGGGATGATGGGCTACACCTTC.

The V gene is TRBV11-3, the J gene TRBJ2-1; D not resolved. Germline V lookup: CDR1 SGHNT, CDR2 YENEEA. V was pared by 4 bases and J by 7 bases, with 14 bases between. The CDR3 runs 14 residues. CDR3 nucleotide sequence: TGTGCCAGCAGCTCTGCCGCCCCTACGAATGAGCAGTTCTTC. Translated: CASSSAAPTNEQFF. The variable domain in full, with the rest retrieved from reference TRBV11-3 and TRBJ2-1, is EAGVVQSPRYKIIEKKQPVAFWCNPISGHNTLYWYLQNLGQGPELLIRYENEEAVDDSQLPKDRFSAERLKGVDSTLKIQPAELGDSAVYLCASSSAAPTNEQFFGPGTRLTVL.

The rearrangement joins TRBV10-3 to TRBJ2-1; TRBD1 is a possible D gene (5 bases). Germline CDR1 is ENHRY and CDR2 is SYGVKD. The CDR3 is 13 amino acids. V gave up 6 bases and J gave up 5 bases, with 11 bases separating them. Here the CDR3 reads CAISLTENNEQFF. In DNA form, the CDR3 reads TGTGCCATCAGCCTGACAGAGAACAATGAGCAGTTCTTC.

V gene TRBV5-4 combines with J gene TRBJ1-1; TRBD1 matches at 7 bases. The CDR3 is made up of 13 amino acids. Germline V lookup: CDR1 SGHNT, CDR2 YYREEE (reference sequence). V shed 4 bases and J 3 bases; nucleotides not matched to a gene: 3. Here the CDR3 reads CASSVDRDTEAFF. In DNA, the CDR3 is TGTGCCAGCAGCGTCGACAGGGACACTGAAGCTTTCTTT.

This sequence joins TRBV20-1 and TRBJ2-5; D is undetermined. The germline V gene has CDR1 DFQATT and CDR2 SNEGSKA (reference sequence). The CDR3 sequence is 10 residues long. V lost 7 bases, J lost 5 bases, and 8 bases lay in between. CDR3 region: CSGVRETQYF. In nucleotides, the CDR3 is TGCAGTGGGGTCAGGGAGACCCAGTACTTC.

This clone was seen a few times. V is TRBV9 and J is TRBJ2-1; perhaps TRBD2 as D (8 bases). The germline V gene encodes CDR1 SGDLS and CDR2 YYNGEE. The CDR3 loop spans 15 amino acids. Trimming removed 5 bases at V and 9 bases at J, with 21 bases between. Written as DNA, the CDR3 is TGTGCCAGCAGTCGACGGGAGGGGGCGCAGGGTGAGCAGTTCTTC. Translation gives CASSRREGAQGEQFF.

CDR3: CASSRGQGYEQYF. The CDR3 DNA reads as TGTGCCAGCAGTAGGGGACAGGGATACGAGCAGTACTTC. V usage is TRBV6-1 and J usage is TRBJ2-7, with 9 bases matching TRBD1. The CDR3 has 13 amino acids. The germline V gene encodes CDR1 MNHNS and CDR2 SASEGT. V lost 5 bases, J lost 4 bases, and 3 bases stayed unmatched.

This clone was detected only a few times. This rearrangement joins TRBV28 to TRBJ2-1; 10 bases are a match to TRBD2. The CDR3 is 15 residues long. Unmatched junction bases numbered 5, after V lost 2 bases and J lost 7 bases. The germline CDR1 and CDR2 sequences are MDHEN and SYDVKM. The CDR3 bases are TGTGCCAGCAGTTTAGGCAGCGGGGGGGGGAATGAGCAGTTCTTC. Translation gives CASSLGSGGGNEQFF.

This rearrangement joins TRBV5-1 to TRBJ2-1; D might be TRBD1 (5 bases). CDR1 and CDR2 from the germline V gene are SGHRS and YFSETQ. CDR3 length: 14 residues. Deletions cut 0 bases from V and 12 bases from J, with 16 bases between. The CDR3 spells CASSLVPDSPRQFF. In DNA, the CDR3 is TGCGCCAGCAGCTTGGTACCCGACAGTCCCAGGCAGTTCTTC.

The rearrangement joins TRBV7-2 to TRBJ1-5, with D tentatively TRBD1 (6 bases). Trimming stripped 11 bases from V and 0 bases from J, with 14 bases between. This CDR3 is 14 amino acids long. Germline lookup yields CDR1 SGHTA and CDR2 FQGNSA. The CDR3 loop is CASRQANSNQPQHF. The CDR3 DNA follows: TGTGCCTCGAGACAGGCCAATAGCAATCAGCCCCAGCATTTT.

This chain connects TRBV5-4 to TRBJ1-6; 8 nucleotides agree with TRBD1. Trimming took 4 bases from V and 0 from J; bases not matched to a gene: 6. Germline V gives CDR1 SGHNT, CDR2 YYREEE (reference sequence). The CDR3 extends over 17 amino acids. CDR3 amino acids: CASSKTGVNSYNSPLHF. In DNA form, the CDR3 reads TGTGCCAGCAGCAAGACAGGGGTGAACTCCTATAATTCACCCCTCCACTTT.

The chain links TRBV18 to TRBJ1-3, with D possibly matching TRBD1 (5 bases). The V end was cut by 0 bases, the J end by 5 bases, with 8 bases between. Germline loops: CDR1 KGHSH, CDR2 LQKENI. This CDR3 has 14 residues. CDR3 residues: CASSPPEGRNTIYF. CDR3 bases: TGTGCCAGCTCACCACCGGAGGGGAGAAACACCATATATTTT. Looking up the rest from reference TRBV18 and TRBJ1-3 gives the full variable domain: NAGVMQNPRHLVRRRGQEARLRCSPMKGHSHVYWYRQLPEEGLKFMVYLQKENIIDESGMPKERFSAEFPKEGPSILRIQQVVRGDSAAYFCASSPPEGRNTIYFGEGSWLTVV.

V usage is TRBV11-2 and J usage is TRBJ2-2, with D possibly TRBD2 on 5 matching bases. V was clipped by 5 bases and J by 1 base, with 11 bases between them. Germline CDR1 reads SGHAT; CDR2 reads FQNNGV. This CDR3 spans 15 amino acids. The CDR3 DNA reads TGTGCCAGCAGCAAGATGGCGGGGAACACCGGGGAGCTGTTTTTT. Its protein product is CASSKMAGNTGELFF.

The chain uses TRBV2 and TRBJ2-7, with TRBD2 as a possible D gene (5 bases). This CDR3 spans 13 amino acids. With 8 bases removed from V and 6 bases from J, the gap between germline ends came to 17 bases. Germline V lookup: CDR1 SNHLY, CDR2 FYNNEI. In DNA, the CDR3 is TGTGCCAGCTTACCCCAACTAGAGAGCGAGCAGTACTTC. Its translation is CASLPQLESEQYF.